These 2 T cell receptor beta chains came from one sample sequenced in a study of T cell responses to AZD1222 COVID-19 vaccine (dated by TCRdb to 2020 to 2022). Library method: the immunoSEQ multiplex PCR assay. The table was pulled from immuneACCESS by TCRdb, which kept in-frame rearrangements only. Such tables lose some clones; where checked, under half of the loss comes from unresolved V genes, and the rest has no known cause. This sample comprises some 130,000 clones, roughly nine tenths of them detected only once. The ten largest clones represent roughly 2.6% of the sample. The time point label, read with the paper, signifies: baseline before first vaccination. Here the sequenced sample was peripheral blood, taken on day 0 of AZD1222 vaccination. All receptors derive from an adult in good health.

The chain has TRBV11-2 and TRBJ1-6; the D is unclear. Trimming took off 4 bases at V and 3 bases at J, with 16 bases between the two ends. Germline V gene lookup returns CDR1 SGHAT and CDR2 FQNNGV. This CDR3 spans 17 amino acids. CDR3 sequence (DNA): TGTGCCAGCAGCTCAACTGCTGGACGGGGCTATAATTCACCCCTCCACTTT. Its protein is CASSSTAGRGYNSPLHF.

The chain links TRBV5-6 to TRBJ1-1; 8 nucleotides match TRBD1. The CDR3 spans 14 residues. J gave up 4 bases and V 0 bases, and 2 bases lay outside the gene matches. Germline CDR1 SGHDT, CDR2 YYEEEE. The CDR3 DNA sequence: TGTGCCAGCAGCTTGGGACAGGGGACCACTGAAGCTTTCTTT. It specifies CASSLGQGTTEAFF.